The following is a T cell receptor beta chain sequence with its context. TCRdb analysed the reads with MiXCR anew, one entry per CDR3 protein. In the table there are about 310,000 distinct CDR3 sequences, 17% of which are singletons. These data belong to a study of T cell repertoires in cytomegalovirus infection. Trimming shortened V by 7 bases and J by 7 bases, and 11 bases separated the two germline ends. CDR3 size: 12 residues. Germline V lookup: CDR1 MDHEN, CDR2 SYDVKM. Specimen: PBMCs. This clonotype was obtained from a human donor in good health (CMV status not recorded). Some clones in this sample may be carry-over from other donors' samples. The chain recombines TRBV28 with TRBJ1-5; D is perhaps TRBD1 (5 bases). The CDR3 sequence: CASTAQGQPQHF. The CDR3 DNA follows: TGTGCCAGCACCGCCCAGGGACAGCCCCAGCATTTT.